This is a list of T cell receptor beta chains from one sample in a study of shared T cell receptors in the human thymus. Clones were sequenced by immunoSEQ multiplex PCR, and TCRdb holds only the in-frame ones, with some missing. Here the sample spans over 350,000 clones, roughly 94% being singletons. The sequencing sample was made of thymocytes. These receptors were taken from a human donor. Both conserved end residues are part of each CDR3. The D gene is left open where the match is weak. Clone size is shown for a subset of rows, as once, few, many or a class of expanded clone.

CDR3 protein,CDR3 DNA,J gene,V gene,clone size,D gene
CASILSLGFGYTF,TGCGCCAGCATTTTAAGTTTGGGGTTCGGCTACACCTTC,TRBJ1-2,TRBV5-1,once,-
CASSPVDWREIRTDTQYF,TGTGCCAGCAGCCCCGTCGATTGGCGGGAGATTAGAACAGATACGCAGTATTTT,TRBJ2-3,TRBV7-2,once,TRBD2
CTTLGENTGELFF,TGTACCACACTCGGGGAGAACACCGGGGAGCTGTTTTTT,TRBJ2-2,TRBV6-5,-,-
CASSVGLAGGKTASSYNEQFF,TGTGCCAGCAGCGTTGGACTAGCGGGAGGTAAAACGGCTAGCTCCTACAATGAGCAGTTCTTC,TRBJ2-1,TRBV9,-,TRBD2
CASSCRGDNEQFF,TGTGCCAGCAGCTGTCGGGGCGACAATGAGCAGTTCTTC,TRBJ2-1,TRBV9,-,-
CASRRQGAGQPQHF,TGTGCCAGCAGGCGACAGGGGGCCGGGCAGCCCCAGCATTTT,TRBJ1-5,TRBV28,once,TRBD1
CASSERRYGTSGRAITGELFF,TGTGCCAGCAGTGAAAGGCGGTACGGGACTAGCGGGAGGGCCATTACCGGGGAGCTGTTTTTT,TRBJ2-2,TRBV6-1,-,TRBD2
CASSYRPGTSGGDTQYF,TGTGCCAGCAGCTACCGTCCCGGGACTAGCGGCGGAGATACGCAGTATTTT,TRBJ2-3,TRBV13,-,TRBD2
CASTDTATAYNEQFF,TGTGCCAGCACCGACACCGCGACAGCCTACAATGAGCAGTTCTTC,TRBJ2-1,TRBV6-5,once,-
CASSPGTPRDIQYF,TGTGCCAGCAGCCCAGGGACTCCCAGGGACATTCAGTACTTC,TRBJ2-4,TRBV9,-,-
CASSTTPYHRDYNEQFF,TGTGCCAGCAGTACCACCCCATACCACCGGGACTACAATGAGCAGTTCTTC,TRBJ2-1,TRBV7-9,-,-
CAWDRDSYEQYF,TGTGCCTGGGACAGGGACTCCTACGAGCAGTACTTC,TRBJ2-7,TRBV30,-,TRBD1
CASSLNVTSGDSTDTQYF,TGTGCCAGCAGCTTAAATGTCACTAGCGGGGACTCCACAGATACGCAGTATTTT,TRBJ2-3,TRBV11-1,-,TRBD2
CASNPRGGQEGQPQHF,TGTGCCAGCAACCCTCGTGGGGGACAAGAGGGCCAGCCCCAGCATTTT,TRBJ1-5,TRBV5-6,-,-
CASSDDPGHKFF,TGTGCCAGCAGTGACGATCCGGGACATAAATTCTTC,TRBJ2-1,TRBV27,-,-
CASSLCNGGSTPCYEQYF,TGTGCCAGCAGTTTATGCAATGGCGGGAGTACACCCTGCTACGAGCAGTACTTC,TRBJ2-7,TRBV28,-,TRBD2
CATSRAFWTNPRADTQYF,TGTGCCACCAGCAGAGCGTTTTGGACGAACCCCAGGGCAGATACGCAGTATTTT,TRBJ2-3,TRBV15,-,-
CASSFPSGDLLGEQFF,TGTGCCAGCAGCTTTCCTAGCGGGGACCTCCTCGGTGAGCAGTTCTTC,TRBJ2-1,TRBV11-2,once,TRBD2
CASREITGEKLFF,TGTGCCAGCAGGGAAATAACGGGTGAAAAACTGTTTTTT,TRBJ1-4,TRBV11-2,-,-
CASTHNLGALGDEQFF,TGTGCCAGCACTCATAACTTGGGCGCCCTCGGTGATGAGCAGTTCTTC,TRBJ2-1,TRBV27,-,-
CASSHFWREVGETQYF,TGTGCCAGCAGCCATTTTTGGCGGGAGGTAGGAGAGACCCAGTACTTC,TRBJ2-5,TRBV28,-,TRBD2
CASSDSRRGVAYNEQFF,TGTGCCAGCAGTGATTCACGCAGGGGAGTTGCCTACAATGAGCAGTTCTTC,TRBJ2-1,TRBV2,-,-
CASSLSSAGTTNEKLFF,TGTGCCAGCAGCTTAAGTTCGGCAGGGACAACTAATGAAAAACTGTTTTTT,TRBJ1-4,TRBV13,-,-
CASSIVGGVSGNTIYF,TGTGCCAGTAGTATAGTGGGGGGAGTTTCAGGAAACACCATATATTTT,TRBJ1-3,TRBV19,-,-
CAWTRRNAVYEQYF,TGTGCCTGGACCCGCCGAAATGCGGTCTACGAGCAGTACTTC,TRBJ2-7,TRBV30,-,-
CASSLVPFQETQYF,TGCGCCAGCAGCTTGGTCCCGTTCCAAGAGACCCAGTACTTC,TRBJ2-5,TRBV5-1,-,-
CASSLSGVTDPPDTQYF,TGTGCCAGCAGCTTGTCGGGTGTGACAGACCCCCCAGATACGCAGTATTTT,TRBJ2-3,TRBV5-6,once,-
CASSPPGDNEQFF,TGTGCCAGCTCCCCGCCAGGGGACAATGAGCAGTTCTTC,TRBJ2-1,TRBV18,-,-
CASSSEFF,TGTGCCAGCAGCTCTGAGTTCTTC,TRBJ2-1,TRBV7-9,-,-
CASSASGPQGQEQFF,TGCGCCAGCAGTGCTTCGGGACCCCAAGGGCAAGAGCAGTTCTTC,TRBJ2-1,TRBV10-1,-,-
CASSPDLGEGERTDTQYF,TGTGCCAGCTCACCAGACCTTGGGGAGGGTGAGCGCACAGATACGCAGTATTTT,TRBJ2-3,TRBV18,-,TRBD2
CASNKDRTTTDTQYF,TGTGCCAGCAATAAGGACAGGACCACCACAGATACGCAGTATTTT,TRBJ2-3,TRBV27,-,TRBD1
CASSLEGQGGETQYF,TGTGCCAGCAGCTTAGAGGGACAGGGTGGAGAGACCCAGTACTTC,TRBJ2-5,TRBV11-2,-,TRBD1